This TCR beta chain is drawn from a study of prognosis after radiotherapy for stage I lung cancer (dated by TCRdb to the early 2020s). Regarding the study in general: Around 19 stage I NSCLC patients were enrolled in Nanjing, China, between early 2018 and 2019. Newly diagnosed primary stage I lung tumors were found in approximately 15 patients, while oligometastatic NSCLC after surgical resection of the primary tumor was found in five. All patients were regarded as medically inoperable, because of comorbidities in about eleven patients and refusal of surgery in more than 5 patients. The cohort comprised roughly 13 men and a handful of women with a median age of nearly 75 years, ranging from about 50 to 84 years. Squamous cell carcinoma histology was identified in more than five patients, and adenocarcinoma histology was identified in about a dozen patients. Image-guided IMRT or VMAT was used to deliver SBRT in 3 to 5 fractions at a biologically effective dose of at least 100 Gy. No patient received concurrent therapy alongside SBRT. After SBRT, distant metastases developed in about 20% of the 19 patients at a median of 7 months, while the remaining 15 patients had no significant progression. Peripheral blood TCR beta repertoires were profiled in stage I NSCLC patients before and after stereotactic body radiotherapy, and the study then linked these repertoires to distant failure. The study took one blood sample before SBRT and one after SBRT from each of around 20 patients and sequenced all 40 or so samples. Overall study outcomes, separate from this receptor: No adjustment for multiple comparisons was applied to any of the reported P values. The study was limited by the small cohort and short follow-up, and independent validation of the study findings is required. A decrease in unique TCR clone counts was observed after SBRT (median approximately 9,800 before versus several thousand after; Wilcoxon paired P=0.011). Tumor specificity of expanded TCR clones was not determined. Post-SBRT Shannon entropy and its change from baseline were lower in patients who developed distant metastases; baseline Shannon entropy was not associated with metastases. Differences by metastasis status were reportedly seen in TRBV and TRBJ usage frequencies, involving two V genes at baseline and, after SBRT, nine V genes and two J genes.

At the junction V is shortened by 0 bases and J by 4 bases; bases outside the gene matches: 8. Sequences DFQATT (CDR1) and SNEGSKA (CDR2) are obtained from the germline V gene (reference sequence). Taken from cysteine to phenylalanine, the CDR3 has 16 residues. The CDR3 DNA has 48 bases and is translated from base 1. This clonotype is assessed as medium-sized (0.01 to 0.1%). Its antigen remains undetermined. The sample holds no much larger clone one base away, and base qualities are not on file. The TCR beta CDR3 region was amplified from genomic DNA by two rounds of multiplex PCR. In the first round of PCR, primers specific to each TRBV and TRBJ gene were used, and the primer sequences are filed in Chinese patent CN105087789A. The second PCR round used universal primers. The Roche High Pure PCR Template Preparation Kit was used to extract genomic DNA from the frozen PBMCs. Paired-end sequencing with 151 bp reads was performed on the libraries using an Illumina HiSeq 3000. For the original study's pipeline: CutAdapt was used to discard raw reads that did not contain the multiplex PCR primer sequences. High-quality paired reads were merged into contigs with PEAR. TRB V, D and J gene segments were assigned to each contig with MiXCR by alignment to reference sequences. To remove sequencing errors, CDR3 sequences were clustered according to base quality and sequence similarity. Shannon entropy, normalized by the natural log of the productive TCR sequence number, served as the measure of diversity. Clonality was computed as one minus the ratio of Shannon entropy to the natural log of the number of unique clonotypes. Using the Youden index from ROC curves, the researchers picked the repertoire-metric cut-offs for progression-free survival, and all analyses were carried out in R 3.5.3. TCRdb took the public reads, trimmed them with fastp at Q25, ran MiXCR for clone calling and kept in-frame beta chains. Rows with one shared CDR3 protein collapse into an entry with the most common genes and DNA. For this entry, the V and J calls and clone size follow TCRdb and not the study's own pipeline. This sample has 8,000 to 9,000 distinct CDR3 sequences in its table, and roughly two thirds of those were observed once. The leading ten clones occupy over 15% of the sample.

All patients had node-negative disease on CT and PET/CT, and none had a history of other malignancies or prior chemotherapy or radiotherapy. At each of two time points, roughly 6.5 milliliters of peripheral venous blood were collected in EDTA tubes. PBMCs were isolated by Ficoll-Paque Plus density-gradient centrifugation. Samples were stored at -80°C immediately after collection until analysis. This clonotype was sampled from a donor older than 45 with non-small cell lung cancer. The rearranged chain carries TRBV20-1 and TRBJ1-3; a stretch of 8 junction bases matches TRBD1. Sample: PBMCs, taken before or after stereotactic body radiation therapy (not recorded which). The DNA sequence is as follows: TGCAGTGCTAGAGATAGACGCCGGGACAGGGGAAACACCATATATTTT. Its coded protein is CSARDRRRDRGNTIYF.